The 17 T cell receptor beta chains listed next were all sequenced from one sample in a study of PD-1 blockade in classical Hodgkin lymphoma. Sequencing was performed with immunoSEQ multiplex PCR; in TCRdb, only in-frame clones are kept and a portion is missing. The sample consists of more than 15,000 clones, roughly 87% of them appearing once. Noted time point: newly diagnosed, previously untreated cHL patient sample. Sequencing used peripheral blood mononuclear cells (PBMCs). These receptors were obtained from a human donor with classical Hodgkin lymphoma.

The chain carries TRBV7-8 and TRBJ2-2; no reliable D call. Germline V gives CDR1 SGHVS, CDR2 FQNEAQ. The CDR3 length is 17 residues. V shed 2 bases and J shed 3 bases, with 16 bases lying between them. CDR3 sequence: CASSLTGPQTDTGELFF. Written as DNA, the CDR3 is TGTGCCAGCAGCTTAACCGGGCCCCAAACGGACACCGGGGAGCTGTTTTTT.

This clone was picked up one time. This chain joins TRBV28 and TRBJ2-7; TRBD1 is a possible D gene (7 bases). V lost 8 bases to trimming and J lost 6 bases, with 11 bases between them. CDR3 size: 11 residues. Germline loops: CDR1 MDHEN, CDR2 SYDVKM. CDR3 residues: CASARGAEQYF. The CDR3 DNA sequence: TGTGCCAGCGCCAGGGGGGCCGAGCAGTACTTC.

CDR3 nucleotide sequence: TGTGCCAGTGGGAGGGACAGGGATTCACCCCTCCACTTT. It yields the protein CASGRDRDSPLHF. This chain links TRBV19 with TRBJ1-6; 9 bases match TRBD1. The ends lost 8 bases at V and 8 bases at J; junction bases unmatched: 4. The length of the CDR3 is 13 residues. Germline assignment: CDR1 LNHDA and CDR2 SQIVND (reference sequence).

The CDR3 is CASSDPRGQGNQPQHF. The CDR3 DNA reads TGTGCCAGCAGTGACCCCCGCGGTCAGGGGAATCAGCCCCAGCATTTT. The rearrangement joins TRBV6-4 to TRBJ1-5, with D possibly TRBD1 on 6 matching bases. Germline V gene sequence: CDR1 MRHNA, CDR2 SNTAGT. The CDR3 is made up of 16 amino acids. The ends were cut back, 2 bases at V and 4 bases at J, with 15 bases in the middle.

The chain carries TRBV9 and TRBJ2-2; no firm D call. This CDR3 spans 13 amino acids. Germline CDR1 SGDLS, CDR2 YYNGEE. Trimming cost V 0 bases and J 4 bases, with 4 bases left between them. CDR3 loop: CASSVGVTGELFF. In DNA form, the CDR3 reads TGTGCCAGCAGCGTAGGCGTCACCGGGGAGCTGTTTTTT.

The chain employs TRBV7-2 and TRBJ1-3, with D uncertain. Trimming took 3 bases from V and 5 from J, leaving 11 bases between them. The germline V gene has CDR1 SGHTA and CDR2 FQGNSA. The CDR3 spans 14 residues. CDR3 amino acids: CASSFTGSRNTIYF. The CDR3 coding sequence is TGTGCCAGCAGCTTTACTGGGAGCAGAAACACCATATATTTT.

The V and J genes are TRBV10-3 and TRBJ1-5; D might be TRBD1 (5 bases). The CDR3 sequence is 14 residues long. The ends were cut back, 11 bases at V and 0 bases at J, with 14 bases in the middle. Germline V lookup: CDR1 ENHRY, CDR2 SYGVKD. The chain's CDR3 is CASSRGDSNQPQHF. CDR3 DNA sequence: TGTGCCTCATCGAGGGGTGATAGCAATCAGCCCCAGCATTTT.

The rearrangement joins TRBV5-5 to TRBJ2-5; D gene unclear. The CDR3 runs to 14 residues. Germline V gene data show CDR1 as SGHKS and CDR2 as YYEKEE (reference sequence). Trimming shortened V by 5 bases and J by 5 bases, and 16 bases separated the two germline ends. The CDR3 nucleotides read TGTGCCAGCAGTCCCAGCCCTCTCGGGGAGACCCAGTACTTC. Translated: CASSPSPLGETQYF.

V gene TRBV18 combines with J gene TRBJ2-7; 9 bases fit TRBD2. The CDR3 is 15 amino acids. Trimming took 5 bases from V and 0 from J; bases not matched to a gene: 5. Per germline, CDR1 KGHSH and CDR2 LQKENI. The CDR3 spells CASSSQREVSYEQYF. In DNA form, the CDR3 reads TGTGCCAGCTCAAGTCAGCGGGAGGTCTCCTACGAGCAGTACTTC.

The gene calls are TRBV9 and TRBJ2-1, with a possible D match to TRBD2 (5 bases). Trimming stripped 3 bases from V and 7 bases from J, with 17 bases between. This CDR3 region has 15 residues. Germline V CDR1 and CDR2: SGDLS, YYNGEE. In DNA form, the CDR3 reads TGTGCCAGCAGCGGGAGGATTTCCCTGGTTAATGAGCAGTTCTTC. Amino acid sequence: CASSGRISLVNEQFF.

The J gene is TRBJ2-7, the V gene TRBV27; 8 bases map to TRBD2. Trimming removed 5 bases from V and 2 bases from J; junction bases left unmatched: 11. The germline V gene encodes CDR1 MNHEY and CDR2 SMNVEV (reference sequence). The CDR3 covers 16 residues. The CDR3, as DNA: TGTGCCAGCAGTCCCATAGCGGGAAAGCTCCCCTACGAGCAGTACTTC. As protein: CASSPIAGKLPYEQYF.

The V and J genes are TRBV28 and TRBJ2-3; D may correspond to TRBD1 or TRBD2 (5 bases each). CDR3 length: 13 residues. Trimming took 6 bases from V and 4 from J, leaving 11 bases between them. Germline V gene data show CDR1 as MDHEN and CDR2 as SYDVKM. The CDR3 DNA reads TGTGCCAGCAGGCGGCCGGGGCCAGATACGCAGTATTTT. Amino acids: CASRRPGPDTQYF.

The V gene is TRBV6-5, the J gene TRBJ2-2; TRBD1 matches at 9 bases. V trimming: 5 bases; J trimming: 5 bases; junction bases outside the gene matches: 6. This CDR3 spans 15 amino acids. Germline V gene sequence: CDR1 MNHEY, CDR2 SVGAGI. The CDR3 is CASSKQGALTGELFF. The CDR3 DNA reads TGTGCCAGCAGTAAACAGGGGGCGCTTACCGGGGAGCTGTTTTTT.

The rearrangement joins TRBV7-2 to TRBJ2-1; the D gene is possibly TRBD1 (6 bases). CDR3 length: 15 amino acids. Germline loops: CDR1 SGHTA, CDR2 FQGNSA. The germline V and J ends were trimmed by 5 bases and 0 bases, with 11 bases remaining between them. CDR3 DNA sequence: TGTGCCAGCAGCGCCCGGACAGCCTCCTACAATGAGCAGTTCTTC. As protein: CASSARTASYNEQFF.

The chain is built from TRBV5-6 and TRBJ2-2; tentative D call: TRBD1 (6 bases). Trimming cost V 3 bases and J 1 base, with 10 bases left between them. The CDR3 loop spans 15 amino acids. Germline V lookup: CDR1 SGHDT, CDR2 YYEEEE. CDR3 nucleotides: TGTGCCAGCAGCTCTGGACAGCTGAACACCGGGGAGCTGTTTTTT. This translates into CASSSGQLNTGELFF.

The chain combines TRBV28 with TRBJ1-1; D remains ambiguous. The CDR3 runs 14 residues. Trimming removed 4 bases from V and 0 bases from J, with 9 bases in between. The germline CDR1 and CDR2 sequences are MDHEN and SYDVKM. The CDR3 here is CASSSGGLNTEAFF. As DNA, the CDR3 is TGTGCCAGCAGTTCCGGCGGCCTGAACACTGAAGCTTTCTTT.

The chain couples TRBV27 to TRBJ2-7; 9 bases fit TRBD1. The V gene's germline CDR1 is MNHEY and CDR2 SMNVEV (reference sequence). The J segment lost 1 base and the V segment lost 4 bases, leaving 11 bases of the junction unmatched. The CDR3 consists of 17 residues. The CDR3 here is CASSYRRLGQGSYEQYF. CDR3 bases: TGTGCCAGCAGTTATAGGAGGCTGGGACAGGGTTCCTACGAGCAGTACTTC.